This T cell receptor beta chain appears in the sequencing data of a study of PD-1 blockade in classical Hodgkin lymphoma. About the research overall: Administration of nivolumab to patients was at 3 mg/kg intravenously every 2 weeks.

Described time point: cycle 4 day 1 (C4D1), after 6 weeks of nivolumab. Each of the patients experienced relapse following autologous stem cell transplantation, and their brentuximab vedotin exposure differed. Magnetic negative selection, applied to thawed PBMCs, was used to isolate the CD8+ T cells. Sequencing was performed with immunoSEQ multiplex PCR; in TCRdb, only in-frame clones are kept and a portion is missing. In the table there are about 6,800 clones, about three fifths of which are singletons. The J segment lost 3 bases and the V segment lost 3 bases, leaving 3 bases of the junction unmatched. The CDR3 extends over 14 amino acids. The germline V gene has CDR1 MNHEY and CDR2 SMNVEV (reference sequence).

The receptor comes from a human donor with classical Hodgkin lymphoma. V usage is TRBV27 and J usage is TRBJ2-7, with TRBD1 matching 9 bases. Sequencing used CD8+ T cells from blood, obtained before the fourth cycle of nivolumab. CDR3 residues: CASSFRQGGYEQYF. In DNA, the CDR3 is TGTGCCAGCAGTTTTCGACAGGGGGGCTACGAGCAGTACTTC.